The 24 T cell receptor beta chains listed next were all sequenced from one sample in a study of Graves' ophthalmopathy and Graves' hyperthyroidism. RNA transcripts provided the template for amplifying TCR beta CDR3 regions. The first round was an RT-PCR with HTBI primers, and the second round was a multiplex PCR. TCRdb reprocessed the multiplex PCR reads with MiXCR, giving one entry per CDR3 protein. The sample lists about 380,000 distinct CDR3 sequences, 15% occurring once. The material sequenced was peripheral blood. The receptors were gathered from a woman between 18 and 29 years old with stable Graves' hyperthyroidism.

In its sample, this clonotype was seen a few times. CDR3 nucleotide sequence: TGCAGCGTCCGGTGGAAAAACATTCAGTACTTC. The encoded protein is CSVRWKNIQYF. This chain uses TRBV29-1 with TRBJ2-4; D ambiguous. This CDR3 comprises 11 residues. V was pared by 6 bases and J by 4 bases, with 7 bases between. Germline V gives CDR1 SQVTM, CDR2 ANQGSEA.

This clonotype was detected many times. The J gene is TRBJ1-2, the V gene TRBV7-2; D is possibly TRBD1 (6 bases). The V end lost 3 bases, the J end lost 4 bases, and 15 bases lay between the germline ends. Germline CDR1 SGHTA, CDR2 FQGNSA. The CDR3 has 15 amino acids. As DNA, the CDR3 is TGTGCCAGCAGCTTCTCGACAGGCATCCCCTATGGCTACACCTTC. Translating gives CASSFSTGIPYGYTF.

As concerns this clonotype: Being one base from a much bigger clone, this may be a read error. The conserved final phenylalanine or tryptophan is absent from the CDR3, which likely points to a read error. This rearrangement joins TRBV28 to TRBJ2-7; D might be TRBD1 or TRBD2, each matching 5 bases. The CDR3 runs to 14 residues. Germline CDR1 MDHEN, CDR2 SYDVKM. V gave up 6 bases and J gave up 4 bases, with 16 bases separating them. The CDR3: CASSRGPWFYEQYY. DNA of the CDR3: TGTGCCAGCAGCCGGGGACCGTGGTTTTACGAGCAGTACTAC.

This clonotype was seen ten or more times. The chain couples TRBV5-5 to TRBJ2-4; the D gene is possibly TRBD1 (5 bases). Trimming pared 5 bases from V and 2 bases from J, leaving 11 bases between. Germline loops: CDR1 SGHKS, CDR2 YYEKEE (reference sequence). CDR3 size: 14 residues. CDR3 residues: CASSSQGTKNIQYF. The CDR3 DNA sequence: TGTGCCAGCAGTTCCCAGGGCACCAAAAACATTCAGTACTTC. Variable domain in full (rest from reference TRBV5-5 and TRBJ2-4): DAGVTQSPTHLIKTRGQQVTLRCSPISGHKSVSWYQQVLGQGPQFIFQYYEKEERGRGNFPDRFSARQFPNYSSELNVNALLLGDSALYLCASSSQGTKNIQYFGAGTRLSVL.

This clonotype showed up many times. This sequence joins TRBV19 and TRBJ1-1; weak D call: TRBD1 (5 bases). Germline V lookup: CDR1 LNHDA, CDR2 SQIVND (reference sequence). This CDR3 has 14 residues. V gave up 6 bases and J gave up 4 bases, with 15 bases separating them. The CDR3 region has the DNA TGTGCCAGTAGCGGATCGGGGACCGCCACTGAAGCTTTCTTT. Amino acids: CASSGSGTATEAFF.

This clonotype was counted ten times or more. This chain links TRBV12-3 or TRBV12-4 with TRBJ1-1, with unresolved D. Trimming left V 6 bases short and J 1 base short, with 6 bases between. The CDR3 spans 12 residues. DNA for the CDR3: TGTGCCAGCAGACTAAGGAACACTGAAGCTTTCTTT. This sequence encodes CASRLRNTEAFF.

This clonotype was detected ten times or more. CDR3 coding DNA: TGCGCCAGCAGCGCGGGGGACAGGAGCAATCAGCCCCAGCATTTT. Its protein product is CASSAGDRSNQPQHF. This chain links TRBV5-1 with TRBJ1-5, with 8 bases fitting TRBD1. V trimming: 4 bases; J trimming: 1 base; junction bases outside the gene matches: 4. CDR1 and CDR2 from the germline V gene are SGHRS and YFSETQ. This CDR3 region has 15 residues. Combining the CDR3 with reference TRBV5-1 and TRBJ1-5 gives the whole variable domain KAGVTQTPRYLIKTRGQQVTLSCSPISGHRSVSWYQQTPGQGLQFLFEYFSETQRNKGNFPGRFSGRQFSNSRSEMNVSTLELGDSALYLCASSAGDRSNQPQHFGDGTRLSIL.

This clonotype was recorded a few times. The V call is TRBV18, the J call TRBJ1-3; no reliable D call. Germline V gives CDR1 KGHSH, CDR2 LQKENI. Trimming removed 1 base from V and 1 base from J, with 14 bases in between. The CDR3 runs to 17 residues. CDR3 bases: TGTGCCAGCTCACCACGGGGTACTCGAGAATCTGGAAACACCATATATTTT. This encodes CASSPRGTRESGNTIYF.

Many counts were recorded for this clonotype. The gene calls are TRBV6-2 or TRBV6-3 and TRBJ2-2; 7 nucleotides agree with TRBD1. The CDR3 length is 14 residues. The J segment lost 4 bases and the V segment lost 5 bases, leaving 4 bases of the junction unmatched. CDR1 and CDR2 from the germline V gene are MNHEY and SVGEGT. The chain's CDR3 is CASSPWTGTGELFF. CDR3 nucleotide sequence: TGTGCCAGCAGTCCCTGGACAGGCACCGGGGAGCTGTTTTTT.

Ten or more counts support this clonotype. The gene calls are TRBV7-9 and TRBJ2-7; 8 nucleotides match TRBD1. Losses at the gene ends were 3 bases for V and 7 bases for J; bases not matched to a gene: 8. Germline V lookup: CDR1 SEHNR, CDR2 FQNEAQ (reference sequence). The CDR3 contains 14 residues. The CDR3 nucleotides are TGTGCCAGCAGCTTTCCGGGACAGGCGCGGGAGCAGTACTTC. Amino acids: CASSFPGQAREQYF.

CDR3: CASRLSGGGGTYEQYF. The DNA for the CDR3 is TGTGCCAGCAGATTGAGCGGTGGCGGGGGGACCTACGAGCAGTACTTC. The chain employs TRBV5-4 and TRBJ2-7, with 8 bases matching TRBD2. Germline assignment: CDR1 SGHNT and CDR2 YYREEE (reference sequence). The V segment lost 5 bases and the J segment 2 bases; nucleotides outside the gene matches: 12. The CDR3 has 16 residues.

This clonotype came up a few times. The V and J genes are TRBV11-1 and TRBJ1-5, with 7 bases identical to TRBD1. J was trimmed by 2 bases and V by 5 bases; bases with no gene match: 9. The germline V gene has CDR1 SGHAT and CDR2 FQDESV (reference sequence). CDR3 length: 16 amino acids. Here the CDR3 reads CASSATSGGGNQPQHF. Here the CDR3 DNA reads TGTGCCAGCAGCGCAACTTCAGGGGGTGGCAATCAGCCCCAGCATTTT.

This clonotype was seen at least ten times. V usage is TRBV6-1 and J usage is TRBJ1-5; a weak D match, TRBD1 (6 bases). Looked up from germline, CDR1 is MNHNS and CDR2 is SASEGT. The CDR3 loop spans 14 amino acids. With 6 bases removed from V and 4 bases from J, the gap between germline ends came to 13 bases. In DNA, the CDR3 is TGTGCCAGCAGCGTCCGGGGGCGGAATCAGCCCCAGCATTTT. Protein product: CASSVRGRNQPQHF.

Note on this clonotype: A read error is likely, as this CDR3 ends without the conserved phenylalanine or tryptophan. The DNA is omitted, as the CDR3 cannot be located on it reliably, and the CDR3 follows TCRdb's listing. The chain uses TRBV19 and TRBJ2-2; the table calls TRBD1, which could not be checked here. Germline lookup yields CDR1 LNHDA and CDR2 SQIVND (reference sequence). With termini counted, the CDR3 has 14 amino acids. CDR3 sequence reads: CASREDTGAGELLV.

This clonotype occurred many times. V and J are TRBV6-5 and TRBJ1-2; D might be TRBD1 (6 bases). Germline CDR1 reads MNHEY; CDR2 reads SVGAGI. The CDR3 has 17 amino acids. V lost 2 bases and J lost 0, with 16 bases in between. Here the CDR3 DNA reads TGTGCCAGCAGTTACGTGTCTCCGGGGGCCGCTAACTATGGCTACACCTTC. Amino acids: CASSYVSPGAANYGYTF.

This clonotype showed up many times. The J gene is TRBJ2-7, the V gene TRBV28, with D perhaps being TRBD1 or TRBD2 (7 bases each). This CDR3 has 13 amino acids. V was trimmed by 2 bases and J by 6 bases, leaving 11 bases between them. The germline gives CDR1 MDHEN, CDR2 SYDVKM. CDR3 coding DNA: TGTGCCAGCAGTTTACAGGGGGGGAGCGAGCAGTACTTC. This gives the protein CASSLQGGSEQYF.

This clonotype has just a few counts. The rearrangement joins TRBV7-2 to TRBJ1-2; D gene uncertain. Germline V gene lookup returns CDR1 SGHTA and CDR2 FQGNSA. V was clipped by 5 bases and J by 4 bases, with 14 bases between them. This CDR3 is 14 amino acids long. CDR3 amino acids: CASSPQGGSYGYTF. DNA of the CDR3: TGTGCCAGCAGCCCTCAAGGTGGAAGCTATGGCTACACCTTC.

In this sample, this clonotype turned up many times. The chain recombines TRBV7-3 with TRBJ2-5, with 7 nucleotides matching TRBD1. The CDR3 is made up of 14 amino acids. Germline V gene sequence: CDR1 SGHTA, CDR2 FQGTGA. V lost 6 bases, J lost 3 bases, and 7 bases stayed unmatched. The CDR3 protein is CASSLLGTEETQYF. The CDR3 nucleotides are TGTGCCAGCAGTCTTTTGGGGACAGAAGAGACCCAGTACTTC.

This clonotype appeared a few times. The chain couples TRBV4-1 to TRBJ2-7, with 7 positions matching TRBD1. This CDR3 has 15 residues. From germline, CDR1 is MGHRA and CDR2 YSYEKL. The junction had 4 bases not matched to a gene; V was cut back by 0 bases and J by 2 bases. The CDR3, as DNA: TGCGCCAGCAGCCAAGATCTGCAGGGGGCCTACGAGCAGTACTTC. It encodes CASSQDLQGAYEQYF.

This clonotype was counted at least ten times. The rearrangement uses TRBV28 and TRBJ2-7, with 8 positions matching TRBD1. Losses at the gene ends were 6 bases for V and 7 bases for J; bases not matched to a gene: 11. The germline V gene encodes CDR1 MDHEN and CDR2 SYDVKM. The CDR3 is 14 amino acids. CDR3 nucleotides: TGTGCCAGCAGCGACAGGGGACCAGACCGGGAGCAGTACTTC. This sequence encodes CASSDRGPDREQYF.

The chain is built from TRBV6-5 and TRBJ1-1; 8 bases fit TRBD1. The CDR3 totals 14 residues. The V and J ends lost 2 bases and 3 bases, in that order; junction bases with no gene match: 2. Germline V gene lookup returns CDR1 MNHEY and CDR2 SVGAGI. The CDR3 DNA is TGTGCCAGCAGTTACGTGGACAGGGACACTGAAGCTTTCTTT. This sequence encodes CASSYVDRDTEAFF.

The chain recombines TRBV29-1 with TRBJ2-2; perhaps TRBD1 as D (6 bases). The CDR3 is 16 residues long. Germline CDR1 and CDR2: SQVTM and ANQGSEA. CDR3 amino acids: CTISSSGESNTGELFF. In nucleotides, the CDR3 is TGCACAATCTCCTCCTCAGGGGAATCGAACACCGGGGAGCTGTTTTTT.

This clonotype occurred many times. The rearrangement links TRBV20-1 to TRBJ1-2; 8 nucleotides match TRBD1. CDR3 length equals 15 residues. V lost 6 bases, J lost 6 bases, and 15 bases stayed unmatched. Germline assignment: CDR1 DFQATT and CDR2 SNEGSKA (reference sequence). The CDR3 sequence: CSAPPAGGDNHGYTF. The DNA of the CDR3 is TGCAGTGCCCCCCCCGCAGGGGGCGATAATCATGGCTACACCTTC.

This clonotype showed up many times. The chain recombines TRBV12-3 or TRBV12-4 with TRBJ2-4, with D tentatively TRBD2 (7 bases). The V gene lost 4 bases and the J gene lost 6 bases, with 25 bases spanning the gap. The CDR3 covers 18 residues. The chain's CDR3 is CASSSSRGGIGLVNIQYF. CDR3 DNA: TGTGCCAGCAGTTCCTCGAGGGGGGGTATTGGGTTGGTAAACATTCAGTACTTC.